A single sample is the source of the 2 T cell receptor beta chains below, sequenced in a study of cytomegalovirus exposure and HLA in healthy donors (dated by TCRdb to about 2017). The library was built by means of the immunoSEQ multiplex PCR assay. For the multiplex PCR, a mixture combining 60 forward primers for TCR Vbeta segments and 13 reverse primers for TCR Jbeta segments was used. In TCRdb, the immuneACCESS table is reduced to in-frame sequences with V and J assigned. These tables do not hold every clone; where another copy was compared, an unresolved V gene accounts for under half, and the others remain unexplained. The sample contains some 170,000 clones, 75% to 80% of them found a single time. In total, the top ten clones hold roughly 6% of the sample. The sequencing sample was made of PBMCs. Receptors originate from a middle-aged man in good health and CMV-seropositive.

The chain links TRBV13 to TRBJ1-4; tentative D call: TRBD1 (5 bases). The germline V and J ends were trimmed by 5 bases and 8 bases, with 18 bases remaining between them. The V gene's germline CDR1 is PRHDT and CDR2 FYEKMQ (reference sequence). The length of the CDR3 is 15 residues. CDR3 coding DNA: TGTGCCAGCAGCGGGCAGGGCCCTAACCCAGAAAAACTGTTTTTT. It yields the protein CASSGQGPNPEKLFF.

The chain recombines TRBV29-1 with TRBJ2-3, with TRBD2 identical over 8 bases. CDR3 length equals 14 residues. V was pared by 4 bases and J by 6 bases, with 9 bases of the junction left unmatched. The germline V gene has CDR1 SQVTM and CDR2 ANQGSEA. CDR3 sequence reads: CSVARREAGDTQYF. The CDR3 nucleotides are TGCAGCGTTGCCAGGCGGGAGGCCGGGGATACGCAGTATTTT.